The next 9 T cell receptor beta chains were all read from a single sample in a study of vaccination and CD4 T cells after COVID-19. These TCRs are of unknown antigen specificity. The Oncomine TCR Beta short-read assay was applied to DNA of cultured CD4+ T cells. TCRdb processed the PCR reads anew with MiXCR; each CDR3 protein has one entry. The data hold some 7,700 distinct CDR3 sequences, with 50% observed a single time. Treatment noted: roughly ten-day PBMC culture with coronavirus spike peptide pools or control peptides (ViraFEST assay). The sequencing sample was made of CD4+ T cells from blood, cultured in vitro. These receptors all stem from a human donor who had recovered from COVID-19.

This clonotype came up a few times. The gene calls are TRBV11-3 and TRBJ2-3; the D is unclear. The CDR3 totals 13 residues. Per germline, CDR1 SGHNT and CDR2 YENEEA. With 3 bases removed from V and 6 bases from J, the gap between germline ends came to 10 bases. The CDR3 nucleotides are TGTGCCAGCAGCTTGCCGGGTACCGATACGCAGTATTTT. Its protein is CASSLPGTDTQYF.

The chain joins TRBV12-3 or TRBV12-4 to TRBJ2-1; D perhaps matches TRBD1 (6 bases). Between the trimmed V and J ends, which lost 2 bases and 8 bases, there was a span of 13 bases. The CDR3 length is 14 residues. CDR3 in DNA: TGTGCCAGCAGTTTACCCCCAGGGGCGGATGAGCAGTTCTTC. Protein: CASSLPPGADEQFF.

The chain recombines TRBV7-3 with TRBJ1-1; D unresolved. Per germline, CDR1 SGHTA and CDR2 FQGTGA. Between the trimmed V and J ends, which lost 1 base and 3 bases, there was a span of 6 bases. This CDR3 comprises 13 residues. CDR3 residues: CASSLMMDTEAFF. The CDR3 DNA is TGTGCCAGCAGCTTAATGATGGACACTGAAGCTTTCTTT.

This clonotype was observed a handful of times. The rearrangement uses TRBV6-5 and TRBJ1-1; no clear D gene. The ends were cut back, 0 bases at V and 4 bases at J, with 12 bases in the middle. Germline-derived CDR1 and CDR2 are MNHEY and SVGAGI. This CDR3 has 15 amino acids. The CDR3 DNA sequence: TGTGCCAGCAGTTACTCTCGGGAATTGAGCACTGAAGCTTTCTTT. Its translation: CASSYSRELSTEAFF.

In nucleotides, the CDR3 is TGTGCCAGCAGTGAGGGGCCGAACTATGGCTACACCTTC. Its protein is CASSEGPNYGYTF. The rearrangement joins TRBV2 to TRBJ1-2, with D possibly matching TRBD1 (5 bases). This CDR3 spans 13 amino acids. The germline gives CDR1 SNHLY, CDR2 FYNNEI. V was pared by 3 bases and J by 2 bases, with 7 bases between. Drawing the rest from reference TRBV2 and TRBJ1-2, the complete variable domain is EPEVTQTPSHQVTQMGQEVILRCVPISNHLYFYWYRQILGQKVEFLVSFYNNEISEKSEIFDDQFSVERPDGSNFTLKIRSTKLEDSAMYFCASSEGPNYGYTFGSGTRLTVV.

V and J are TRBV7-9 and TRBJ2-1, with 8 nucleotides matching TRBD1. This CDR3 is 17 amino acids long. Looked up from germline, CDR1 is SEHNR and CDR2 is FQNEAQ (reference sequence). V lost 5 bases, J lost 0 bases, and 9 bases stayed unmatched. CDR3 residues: CASSGGLGTGSYNEQFF. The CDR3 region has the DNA TGTGCCAGCAGCGGGGGTCTAGGGACAGGCTCCTACAATGAGCAGTTCTTC. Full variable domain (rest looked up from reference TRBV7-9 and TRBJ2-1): DTGVSQNPRHKITKRGQNVTFRCDPISEHNRLYWYRQTLGQGPEFLTYFQNEAQLEKSRLLSDRFSAERPKGSFSTLEIQRTEQGDSAMYLCASSGGLGTGSYNEQFFGPGTRLTVL.

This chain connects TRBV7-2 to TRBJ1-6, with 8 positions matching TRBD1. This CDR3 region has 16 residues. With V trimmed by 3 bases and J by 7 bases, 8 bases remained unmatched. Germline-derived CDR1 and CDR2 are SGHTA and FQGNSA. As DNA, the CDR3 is TGTGCCAGCAGCTTTGGCCGTGGACAGGGAAATTCACCCCTCCACTTT. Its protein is CASSFGRGQGNSPLHF.

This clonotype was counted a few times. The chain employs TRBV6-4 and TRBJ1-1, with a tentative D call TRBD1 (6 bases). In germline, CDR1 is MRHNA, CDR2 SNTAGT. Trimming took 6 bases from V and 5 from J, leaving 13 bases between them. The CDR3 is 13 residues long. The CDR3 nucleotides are TGTGCCAGCAGCAATAGGCAGGGGACTGAAGCTTTCTTT. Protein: CASSNRQGTEAFF.

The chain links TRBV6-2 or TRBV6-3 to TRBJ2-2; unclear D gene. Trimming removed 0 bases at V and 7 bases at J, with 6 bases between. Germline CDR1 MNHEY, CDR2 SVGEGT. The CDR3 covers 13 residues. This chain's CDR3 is CASSYSRRGELFF. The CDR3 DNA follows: TGTGCCAGCAGTTACTCGAGACGCGGGGAGCTGTTTTTT.